Each of the 16 T cell receptor beta chains below was sequenced from the same sample in a study of T-cell reconstitution after alpha-beta-depleted transplantation in children. Unique molecular identifiers were used in preparing the TCRbeta library. TCRdb processed the PCR reads anew with MiXCR; each CDR3 protein has one entry. The repertoire has 450,000 to 550,000 distinct CDR3 sequences, roughly 11% of them found once; the top ten carry about 15%. Sequenced here: PBMCs, mostly from graft donor cells, sampled 180 days after TCRalphabeta/CD19-depleted stem cell transplant. These receptors all stem from a female patient between 2 and 15 years old who had a stem cell transplant for aplastic anemia, so the T cells may come from the graft donor.

This clonotype appeared many times. The genes are TRBV5-1 and TRBJ2-7; TRBD1 might be the D (6 bases). Germline V gene sequence: CDR1 SGHRS, CDR2 YFSETQ. The CDR3 length is 16 residues. The V end lost 0 bases, the J end lost 6 bases, and 19 bases lay between the germline ends. Here the CDR3 reads CASSLEPSGHQGEQYF. The CDR3 DNA follows: TGCGCCAGCAGCTTGGAACCTTCGGGACACCAAGGCGAGCAGTACTTC.

This clonotype turned up a few times. The chain links TRBV7-2 to TRBJ1-2, with 11 bases matching TRBD1. After removal of 5 bases from V and 7 bases from J, the junction contained 9 bases not matched to a gene. CDR1 is SGHTA and CDR2 is FQGNSA in the germline V gene. The CDR3 consists of 15 residues. The CDR3 reads CASSARTGGIAGYTF. In DNA, the CDR3 is TGTGCCAGCAGCGCGAGGACAGGGGGCATAGCTGGCTACACCTTC.

The chain has TRBV7-9 and TRBJ2-1; TRBD1 is a possible D gene (6 bases). Germline V CDR1 and CDR2: SEHNR, FQNEAQ (reference sequence). The CDR3 runs 15 residues. V was shortened by 3 bases and J by 1 base, with 10 bases between the two germline ends. CDR3 DNA sequence: TGTGCCAGCAGCTTTACAGGGCTTTCCTACAATGAGCAGTTCTTC. It translates to CASSFTGLSYNEQFF.

The rearrangement links TRBV5-1 to TRBJ2-1, with 13 nucleotides matching TRBD2. The CDR3 is 15 residues long. The ends lost 4 bases at V and 13 bases at J; junction bases unmatched: 11. From germline, CDR1 is SGHRS and CDR2 YFSETQ. The CDR3 is CASSLGLAGVLSQFF. The CDR3 bases are TGCGCCAGCAGCCTCGGACTAGCGGGAGTATTAAGTCAGTTCTTC.

The V call is TRBV4-3, the J call TRBJ2-5, with TRBD2 identical over 7 bases. The CDR3 totals 16 residues. In germline, CDR1 is LGHNA, CDR2 YSLEER. The V and J ends lost 1 base and 5 bases, in that order; junction bases with no gene match: 10. CDR3 sequence reads: CASSQVSDWREETQYF. The CDR3, as DNA: TGCGCCAGCAGCCAAGTGTCGGACTGGCGGGAGGAGACCCAGTACTTC.

The genes are TRBV7-2 and TRBJ2-2, with TRBD2 matching over 13 bases. After removal of 5 bases from V and 4 bases from J, the junction contained 7 bases not matched to a gene. Germline V lookup: CDR1 SGHTA, CDR2 FQGNSA. The CDR3 sequence is 17 residues long. The CDR3, as DNA: TGTGCCAGCAGCCGAAGGACTAGCGGGAGTGGCACCGGGGAGCTGTTTTTT. Residues: CASSRRTSGSGTGELFF. The entire variable domain, with the rest obtained from reference TRBV7-2 and TRBJ2-2, is as follows: GAGVSQSPSNKVTEKGKDVELRCDPISGHTALYWYRQSLGQGLEFLIYFQGNSAPDKSGLPSDRFSAERTGGSVSTLTIQRTQQEDSAVYLCASSRRTSGSGTGELFFGEGSRLTVL.

The chain has TRBV7-2 and TRBJ2-1, with 12 bases fitting TRBD2. V trimming: 5 bases; J trimming: 4 bases; junction bases outside the gene matches: 6. Germline CDR1 reads SGHTA; CDR2 reads FQGNSA. CDR3 size: 16 residues. This CDR3 reads CASSHGTSGRYNEQFF. CDR3 DNA: TGTGCCAGCAGCCATGGCACTAGCGGGAGGTACAATGAGCAGTTCTTC.

This clonotype was counted between two and nine times. V is TRBV7-6 and J is TRBJ1-4; D is perhaps TRBD1 (6 bases). Trimming cost V 0 bases and J 8 bases, with 13 bases left between them. Germline CDR1 is SGHVS and CDR2 is FNYEAQ. The length of the CDR3 is 15 residues. CDR3 sequence reads: CASSLAPRGQEKLFF. The CDR3 DNA reads TGTGCCAGCAGCTTAGCCCCCCGGGGGCAGGAAAAACTGTTTTTT.

The chain uses TRBV12-3 or TRBV12-4 and TRBJ2-7, with D unresolved. Trimming took 8 bases from V and 6 from J, leaving 8 bases between them. The length of the CDR3 is 10 residues. Here the CDR3 DNA reads TGTGCCAGCCCTAGGTGCGAGCAGTACTTC. Translating gives CASPRCEQYF.

J is TRBJ2-6 and V is TRBV7-2; D assignment may be TRBD1 or TRBD2 (5 bases each). The germline gives CDR1 SGHTA, CDR2 FQGNSA. Trimming took off 1 base at V and 3 bases at J, with 7 bases between the two ends. The CDR3 extends over 15 amino acids. DNA for the CDR3: TGTGCCAGCAGCTTAGGTGGGGGTGGGGCCAACGTCCTGACTTTC. Its translation: CASSLGGGGANVLTF.

The chain combines TRBV20-1 with TRBJ2-7, with 14 positions matching TRBD2. This CDR3 is 15 amino acids long. The V segment lost 2 bases and the J segment 4 bases; nucleotides outside the gene matches: 4. In germline, CDR1 is DFQATT, CDR2 SNEGSKA (reference sequence). CDR3 in amino acids: CSARSGTSGRYEQYF. The CDR3 coding sequence is TGCAGTGCTAGATCCGGGACTAGCGGGAGATACGAGCAGTACTTC.

This clonotype was seen repeatedly, ten times or more. The rearrangement joins TRBV20-1 to TRBJ2-7; TRBD2 agrees at 10 bases. Unmatched junction bases numbered 4, after V lost 2 bases and J lost 0 bases. Germline loops: CDR1 DFQATT, CDR2 SNEGSKA (reference sequence). The CDR3 sequence is 15 residues long. The CDR3 sequence: CSARLAGDSSYEQYF. DNA for the CDR3: TGCAGTGCTAGACTAGCGGGGGACAGCTCCTACGAGCAGTACTTC.

The gene calls are TRBV6-5 and TRBJ1-5; 7 positions agree with TRBD1. The CDR3 runs to 15 residues. Germline V CDR1 and CDR2: MNHEY, SVGAGI. The ends lost 1 base at V and 5 bases at J; junction bases unmatched: 5. The CDR3 here is CASSYFRDRHQPQHF. CDR3 nucleotide sequence: TGTGCCAGCAGTTACTTCCGGGACAGACATCAGCCCCAGCATTTT.

This clonotype was seen ten or more times. J is TRBJ1-1 and V is TRBV5-6, with TRBD1 matching over 7 bases. V gave up 0 bases and J gave up 4 bases; unmatched junction bases: 9. CDR3 length equals 16 residues. Germline V gives CDR1 SGHDT, CDR2 YYEEEE. The CDR3 is CASSLGYARGATEAFF. The CDR3 coding sequence is TGTGCCAGCAGCTTGGGCTACGCCAGGGGGGCCACTGAAGCTTTCTTT.

This clonotype was counted ten times or more. The chain combines TRBV5-6 with TRBJ2-5, with D perhaps TRBD1 (6 bases). The CDR3 runs to 14 residues. Per germline, CDR1 SGHDT and CDR2 YYEEEE. Trimming took 4 bases from V and 3 from J, leaving 13 bases between them. The CDR3 DNA is TGTGCCAGCAGCCCGTGGACAGCGAAAGAGACCCAGTACTTC. It translates to CASSPWTAKETQYF.

The rearrangement uses TRBV14 and TRBJ1-2, with 7 bases that match TRBD1. Germline lookup yields CDR1 SGHDN and CDR2 FVKESK. J gave up 4 bases and V 1 base, and 15 bases lay outside the gene matches. The CDR3 is 18 residues long. CDR3 protein: CASSQGLSRDSEIYGYTF. In DNA form, the CDR3 reads TGTGCCAGCAGCCAAGGACTTTCTAGGGACAGCGAGATCTATGGCTACACCTTC.